This TCR beta chain was sequenced for a study of T-cell memory formation after mild COVID-19. Study-level findings and limits: Clones that got smaller from day 15 to 85 had even CD4/CD8, while clones growing later tipped toward CD4+. Contracting CD4+ clones were located mainly in CM and EM, and CD8+ clones in EMRA.

Using its own MiXCR run on the 5' RACE reads, TCRdb lists one record per CDR3 protein. Of about 270,000 distinct CDR3 sequences in the sample, under 20% were seen once. Germline CDR1 reads SGHTA; CDR2 reads FQGNSA. This CDR3 has 13 residues. V lost 5 bases, J lost 9 bases, and 14 bases lay in between. This clonotype was recorded at least ten times. Its target is unknown. The TCR comes from a man in his late teens or twenties who had mild COVID-19 (a few samples of this study predate the infection). Cell type and time point are not known. The sample consisted of PBMCs or a T cell subset sorted from them (not recorded which). The chain links TRBV7-2 to TRBJ2-1; D perhaps matches TRBD2 (5 bases). CDR3 nucleotides: TGTGCCAGCAGCGGGCCTAGCTCCCGTGAGCAGTTCTTC. Its translation: CASSGPSSREQFF.